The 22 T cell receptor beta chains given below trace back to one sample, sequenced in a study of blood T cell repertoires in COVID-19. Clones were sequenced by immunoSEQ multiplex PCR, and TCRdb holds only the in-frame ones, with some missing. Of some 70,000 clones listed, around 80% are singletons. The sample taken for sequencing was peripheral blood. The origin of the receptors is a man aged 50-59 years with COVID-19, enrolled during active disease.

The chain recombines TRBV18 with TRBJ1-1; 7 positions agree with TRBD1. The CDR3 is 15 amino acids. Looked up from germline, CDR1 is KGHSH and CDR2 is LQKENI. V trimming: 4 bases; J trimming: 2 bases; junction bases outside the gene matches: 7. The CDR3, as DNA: TGTGCCAGCTCACTTCGGACAGGCCACAACACTGAAGCTTTCTTT. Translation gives CASSLRTGHNTEAFF.

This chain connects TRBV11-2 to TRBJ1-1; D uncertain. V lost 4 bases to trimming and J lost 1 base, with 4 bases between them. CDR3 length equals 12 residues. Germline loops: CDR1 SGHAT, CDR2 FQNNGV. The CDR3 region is CASSSRNTEAFF. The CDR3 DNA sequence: TGTGCCAGCAGCTCCCGGAACACTGAAGCTTTCTTT.

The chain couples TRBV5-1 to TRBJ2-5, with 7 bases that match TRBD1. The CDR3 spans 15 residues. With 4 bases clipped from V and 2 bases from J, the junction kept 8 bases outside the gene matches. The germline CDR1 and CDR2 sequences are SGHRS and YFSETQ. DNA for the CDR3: TGCGCCAGCAGCATTGGGACAGACTATCAAGAGACCCAGTACTTC. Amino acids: CASSIGTDYQETQYF.

CDR3 nucleotides: TGTGCCAGCAGCTTAGATGAAAGAGGTGAAGGGTCACGGACATCTGAAAAACTGTTTTTT. Its protein product is CASSLDERGEGSRTSEKLFF. V gene TRBV11-2 combines with J gene TRBJ1-4; maybe TRBD1 (5 bases). Germline V CDR1 and CDR2: SGHAT, FQNNGV. The CDR3 has 20 amino acids. Trimming cost V 0 bases and J 7 bases, with 27 bases left between them.

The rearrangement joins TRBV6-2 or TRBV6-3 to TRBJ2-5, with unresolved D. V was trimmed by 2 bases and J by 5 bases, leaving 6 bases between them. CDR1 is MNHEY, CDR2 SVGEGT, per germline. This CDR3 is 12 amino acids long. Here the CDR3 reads CASSYVEETQYF. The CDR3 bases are TGTGCCAGCAGTTACGTTGAGGAGACCCAGTACTTC.

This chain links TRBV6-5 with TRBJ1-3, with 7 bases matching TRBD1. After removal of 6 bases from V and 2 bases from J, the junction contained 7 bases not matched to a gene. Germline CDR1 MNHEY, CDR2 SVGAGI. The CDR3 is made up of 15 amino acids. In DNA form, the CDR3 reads TGTGCCAGCAGAAGAGGACAGGAAACTGGAAACACCATATATTTT. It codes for CASRRGQETGNTIYF.

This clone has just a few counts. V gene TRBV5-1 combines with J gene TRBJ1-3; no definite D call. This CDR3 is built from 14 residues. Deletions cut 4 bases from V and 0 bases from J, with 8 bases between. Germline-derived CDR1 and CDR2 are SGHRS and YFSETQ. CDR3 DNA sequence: TGCGCCAGCAGCCCCACCTACTCTGGAAACACCATATATTTT. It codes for CASSPTYSGNTIYF.

The CDR3 nucleotides are TGTGCCAGCAGCCTACAGGGTCCATATGGCTACACCTTC. Translation: CASSLQGPYGYTF. J is TRBJ1-2 and V is TRBV6-2 or TRBV6-3; perhaps TRBD1 as D (6 bases). This CDR3 has 13 amino acids. V dropped 6 bases and J dropped 5 bases, with 13 bases sitting between them. Per the germline V gene, CDR1 is MNHEY and CDR2 is SVGEGT.

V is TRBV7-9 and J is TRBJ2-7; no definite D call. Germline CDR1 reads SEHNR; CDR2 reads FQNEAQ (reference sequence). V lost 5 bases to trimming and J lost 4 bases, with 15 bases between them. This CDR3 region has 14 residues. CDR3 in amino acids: CASSLLGSFYEQYF. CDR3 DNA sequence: TGTGCCAGCAGCCTGCTAGGCTCTTTTTACGAGCAGTACTTC.

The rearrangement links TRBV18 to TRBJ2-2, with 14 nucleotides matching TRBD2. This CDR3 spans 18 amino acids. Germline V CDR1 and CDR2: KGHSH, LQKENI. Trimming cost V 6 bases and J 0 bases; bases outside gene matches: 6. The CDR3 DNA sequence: TGTGCCAGCTCGTCCGGGACTAGCGGGGGTGCGAACACCGGGGAGCTGTTTTTT. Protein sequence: CASSSGTSGGANTGELFF.

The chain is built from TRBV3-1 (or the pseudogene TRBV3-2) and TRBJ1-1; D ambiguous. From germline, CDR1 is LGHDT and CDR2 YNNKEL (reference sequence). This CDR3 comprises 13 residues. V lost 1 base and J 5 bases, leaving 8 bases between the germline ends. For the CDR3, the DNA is TGTGCCAGCAGCCAAGTGGGAGGGACTGAAGCTTTCTTT. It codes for CASSQVGGTEAFF.

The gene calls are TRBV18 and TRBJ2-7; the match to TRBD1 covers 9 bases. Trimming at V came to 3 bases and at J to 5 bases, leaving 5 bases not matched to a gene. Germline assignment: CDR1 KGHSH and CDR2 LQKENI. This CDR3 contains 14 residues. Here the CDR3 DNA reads TGTGCCAGCTCACCCCGGGACAGGGAGGACGAGCAGTACTTC. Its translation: CASSPRDREDEQYF.

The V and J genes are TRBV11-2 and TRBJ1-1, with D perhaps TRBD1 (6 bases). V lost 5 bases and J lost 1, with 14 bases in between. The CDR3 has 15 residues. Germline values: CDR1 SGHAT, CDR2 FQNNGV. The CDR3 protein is CASSAPGVGNTEAFF. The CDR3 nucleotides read TGTGCCAGCAGCGCCCCAGGGGTCGGGAACACTGAAGCTTTCTTT.

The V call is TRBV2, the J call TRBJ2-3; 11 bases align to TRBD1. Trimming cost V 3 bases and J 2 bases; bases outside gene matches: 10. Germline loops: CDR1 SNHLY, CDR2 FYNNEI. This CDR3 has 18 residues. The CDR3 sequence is CASSESGTGGEDTDTQYF. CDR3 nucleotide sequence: TGTGCCAGCAGTGAGAGCGGGACAGGGGGAGAGGACACAGATACGCAGTATTTT.

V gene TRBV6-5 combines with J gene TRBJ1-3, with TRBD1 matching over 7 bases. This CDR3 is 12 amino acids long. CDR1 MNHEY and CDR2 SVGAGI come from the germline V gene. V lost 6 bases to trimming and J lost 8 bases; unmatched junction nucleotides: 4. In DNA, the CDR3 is TGTGCCAGCAGCGACAGGGTACACACCATATATTTT. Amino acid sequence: CASSDRVHTIYF.

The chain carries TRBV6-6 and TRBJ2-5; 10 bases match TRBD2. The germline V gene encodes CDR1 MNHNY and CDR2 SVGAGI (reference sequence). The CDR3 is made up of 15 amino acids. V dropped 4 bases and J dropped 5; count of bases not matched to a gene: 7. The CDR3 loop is CASSSWTSGVETQYF. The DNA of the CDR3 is TGTGCCAGCAGTTCTTGGACTAGCGGCGTGGAGACCCAGTACTTC.

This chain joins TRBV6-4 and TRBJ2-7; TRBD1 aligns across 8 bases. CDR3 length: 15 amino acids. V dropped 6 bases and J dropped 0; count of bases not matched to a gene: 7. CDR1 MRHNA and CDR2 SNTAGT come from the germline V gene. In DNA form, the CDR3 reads TGTGCCAGCAGCATGGGACAGGAAAGCTCCTACGAGCAGTACTTC. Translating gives CASSMGQESSYEQYF.

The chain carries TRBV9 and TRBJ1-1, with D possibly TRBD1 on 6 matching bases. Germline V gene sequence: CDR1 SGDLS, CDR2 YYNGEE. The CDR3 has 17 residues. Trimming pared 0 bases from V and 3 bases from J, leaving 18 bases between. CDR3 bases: TGTGCCAGCAGCGTAGCAATAACCAAGGACAGCGACACTGAAGCTTTCTTT. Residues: CASSVAITKDSDTEAFF. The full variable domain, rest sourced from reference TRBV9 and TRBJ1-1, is DSGVTQTPKHLITATGQRVTLRCSPRSGDLSVYWYQQSLDQGLQFLIQYYNGEERAKGNILERFSAQQFPDLHSELNLSSLELGDSALYFCASSVAITKDSDTEAFFGQGTRLTVV.

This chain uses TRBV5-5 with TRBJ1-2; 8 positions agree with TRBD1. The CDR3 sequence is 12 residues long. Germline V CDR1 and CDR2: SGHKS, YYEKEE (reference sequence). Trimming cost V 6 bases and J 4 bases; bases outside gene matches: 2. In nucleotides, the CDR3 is TGTGCCAGCACAGGGGGCCTCTATGGCTACACCTTC. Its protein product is CASTGGLYGYTF.

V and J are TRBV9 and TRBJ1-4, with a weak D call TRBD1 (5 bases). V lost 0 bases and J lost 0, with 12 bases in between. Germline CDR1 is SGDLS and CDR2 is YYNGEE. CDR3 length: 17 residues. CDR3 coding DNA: TGTGCCAGCAGCGTAGCTGGCGGGGGATCAACTAATGAAAAACTGTTTTTT. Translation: CASSVAGGGSTNEKLFF.

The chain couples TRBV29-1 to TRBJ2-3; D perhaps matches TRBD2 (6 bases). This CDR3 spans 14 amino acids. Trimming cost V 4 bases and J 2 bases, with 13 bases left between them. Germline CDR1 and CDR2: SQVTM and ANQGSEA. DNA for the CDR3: TGCAGCGTTGGGAGGAGCGGGTACACAGATACGCAGTATTTT. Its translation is CSVGRSGYTDTQYF.

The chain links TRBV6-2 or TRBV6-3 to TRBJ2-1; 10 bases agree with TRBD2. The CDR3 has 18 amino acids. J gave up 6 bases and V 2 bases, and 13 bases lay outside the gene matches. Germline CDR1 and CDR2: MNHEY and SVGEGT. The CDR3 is CASSYPLKAGLAVNEQFF. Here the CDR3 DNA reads TGTGCCAGCAGTTACCCTCTAAAGGCCGGACTAGCGGTCAATGAGCAGTTCTTC.